The 23 T cell receptor beta chains reported below all come from one sample, sequenced in a study of T cells expressing NK-cell markers. With the 5' RACE reads reprocessed, TCRdb shows one record per CDR3 protein and no DNA. This sample contains fewer than 400,000 distinct CDR3 sequences. The sample was blood T cells: a sorted CD56 or NKG2C T cell subset, CD4+ or CD8+ T cells, or bulk PBMC T cells (not recorded which). The receptors shown here come from a woman between 45 and 65 years old in good health.

The genes are TRBV20-1 and TRBJ2-6; TCRdb lists TRBD2, though no DNA is available to test this call. Germline loops: CDR1 DFQATT, CDR2 SNEGSKA (reference sequence). This CDR3 spans 14 amino acids. The CDR3 is CSALIALRANVLTF.

The CDR3 reads CATGQAGQPQHF. The V gene is TRBV10-3, the J gene TRBJ1-5; the TCRdb call, TRBD1, lacks DNA for checking. The V gene's germline CDR1 is ENHRY and CDR2 SYGVKD. The CDR3 length is 12 residues.

The J gene is TRBJ2-1, the V gene TRBV15. This CDR3 is built from 14 residues. The germline V gene encodes CDR1 LNHNV and CDR2 YYDKDF (reference sequence). The CDR3 here is CATSREGIYNEQFF.

The rearrangement joins TRBV24-1 to TRBJ2-1; as DNA is missing, the TRBD2 call by TCRdb cannot be tested. The length of the CDR3 is 15 residues. Per germline, CDR1 KGHDR and CDR2 SFDVKD. The CDR3 protein is CATSDARGLADEQFF.

The V call is TRBV12-3 or TRBV12-4, the J call TRBJ1-2; TCRdb returns TRBD1, unconfirmable since there is no DNA. The CDR3 contains 12 residues. CDR3 region: CASNEGWNGYTF.

V is TRBV5-1 and J is TRBJ2-7; TCRdb's assignment of TRBD1 cannot be checked, as there is no DNA. The CDR3 loop spans 13 amino acids. Germline V lookup: CDR1 SGHRS, CDR2 YFSETQ. CDR3 region: CASSLRRDYEQYF. Full variable domain (outside the CDR3, taken from reference TRBV5-1 and TRBJ2-7): KAGVTQTPRYLIKTRGQQVTLSCSPISGHRSVSWYQQTPGQGLQFLFEYFSETQRNKGNFPGRFSGRQFSNSRSEMNVSTLELGDSALYLCASSLRRDYEQYFGPGTRLTVT.

The chain employs TRBV29-1 and TRBJ2-1; with no DNA, the TCRdb D assignment of TRBD2 cannot be verified. Germline V gene lookup returns CDR1 SQVTM and CDR2 ANQGSEA. The CDR3 consists of 13 residues. The CDR3 here is CSHSGGLYNEQFF.

The chain employs TRBV7-8 and TRBJ2-4; TCRdb selects TRBD2, and the lack of DNA leaves this call unchecked. The CDR3 loop spans 17 amino acids. Per germline, CDR1 SGHVS and CDR2 FQNEAQ. CDR3 residues: CASSFGRNTLAKNIQYF.

The CDR3 here is CASSQYYVSYEQYF. J is TRBJ2-7 and V is TRBV16. Germline CDR1 KGHSY, CDR2 FQNENV. This CDR3 has 14 residues.

The chain is built from TRBV20-1 and TRBJ2-5. The CDR3 sequence is 12 residues long. CDR1 is DFQATT, CDR2 SNEGSKA, per germline (reference sequence). The CDR3 protein is CSVVGWQETQYF.

The chain's CDR3 is CASSLGGATDTQYF. The chain employs TRBV12-3 or TRBV12-4 and TRBJ2-3; TCRdb selects TRBD1, and the lack of DNA leaves this call unchecked. This CDR3 region has 14 residues.

The chain couples TRBV3-1 to TRBJ1-1. The V gene's germline CDR1 is LGHDT and CDR2 YNNKEL (reference sequence). CDR3 length equals 14 residues. CDR3 sequence reads: CASSQVTLLFEAFF. The whole variable domain, remainder taken from reference TRBV3-1 and TRBJ1-1, is DTAVSQTPKYLVTQMGNDKSIKCEQNLGHDTMYWYKQDSKKFLKIMFSYNNKELIINETVPNRFSPKSPDKAHLNLHINSLELGDSAVYFCASSQVTLLFEAFFGQGTRLTVV.

This chain connects TRBV4-1 to TRBJ2-5; TCRdb reports TRBD1, a call that lacks DNA to check it against. The CDR3 spans 16 residues. From germline, CDR1 is MGHRA and CDR2 YSYEKL. The CDR3 spells CASSTQDRGREETQYF.

The rearrangement uses TRBV29-1 and TRBJ2-1; the D call from TCRdb, TRBD2, cannot be confirmed without DNA. The CDR3 is 12 amino acids. Germline assignment: CDR1 SQVTM and CDR2 ANQGSEA. CDR3 protein: CSVEDTSVEQFF.

This chain joins TRBV12-3 or TRBV12-4 and TRBJ1-1. The CDR3 has 14 residues. CDR3: CASTYGSGRTEAFF.

V and J are TRBV20-1 and TRBJ2-3; TCRdb indicates TRBD1, and absent DNA this call remains unverified. The CDR3 consists of 15 residues. Germline-derived CDR1 and CDR2 are DFQATT and SNEGSKA (reference sequence). CDR3: CSAPGGGSFTDTQYF.

CDR3: CASSPASTDTQYF. The rearrangement links TRBV27 to TRBJ2-3. The CDR3 has 13 residues. The germline gives CDR1 MNHEY, CDR2 SMNVEV (reference sequence).

CDR3 loop: CASSQGGQKAFF. The chain uses TRBV3-1 and TRBJ1-1; TCRdb gives TRBD1 as the D gene, but with no DNA this cannot be confirmed. The CDR3 is 12 amino acids. Germline CDR1 reads LGHDT; CDR2 reads YNNKEL (reference sequence).

The rearrangement links TRBV2 to TRBJ2-2; the TRBD1 assignment by TCRdb is unverifiable without DNA. CDR3 size: 15 residues. CDR1 SNHLY and CDR2 FYNNEI come from the germline V gene. The CDR3 sequence is CASSVVRGYTGELFF.

This rearrangement joins TRBV2 to TRBJ2-3. The CDR3 extends over 13 amino acids. The germline V gene encodes CDR1 SNHLY and CDR2 FYNNEI. The CDR3 protein is CASNPEFTDTQYF.

The genes are TRBV3-1 and TRBJ2-1; TCRdb outputs TRBD1, but without DNA this stays unchecked. From germline, CDR1 is LGHDT and CDR2 YNNKEL (reference sequence). This CDR3 contains 13 residues. The CDR3 reads CASSQDIRDPGVF.

The chain couples TRBV11-2 to TRBJ2-5; TCRdb lists TRBD1, though no DNA is available to test this call. Germline V gene lookup returns CDR1 SGHAT and CDR2 FQNNGV. This CDR3 spans 13 amino acids. The CDR3 is CASSFNRVQTQYF.

This chain's CDR3 is CASSPGTATNEKLFF. The J gene is TRBJ1-4, the V gene TRBV5-1; TCRdb names TRBD1, which stays unverified in the absence of DNA. From germline, CDR1 is SGHRS and CDR2 YFSETQ. The CDR3 spans 15 residues. Combining the CDR3 with reference TRBV5-1 and TRBJ1-4 gives the whole variable domain KAGVTQTPRYLIKTRGQQVTLSCSPISGHRSVSWYQQTPGQGLQFLFEYFSETQRNKGNFPGRFSGRQFSNSRSEMNVSTLELGDSALYLCASSPGTATNEKLFFGSGTQLSVL.